This TCR beta chain is from a study of cytomegalovirus exposure and HLA in healthy donors. Of note for this clone: Its antigen is not known.

There are 14 residues in the CDR3. The germline CDR1 and CDR2 sequences are SGHDT and YYEEEE. V lost 4 bases and J 6 bases, leaving 16 bases between the germline ends. PCR amplification relied on 60 Vbeta primers (plus 13 Jbeta primers). Here immunoSEQ multiplex PCR was the method, and the copy in TCRdb shows in-frame clones only, minus some. The sample has 150,000 to 200,000 clones, approximately 81% seen once; the top ten hold around 0.24%. Whole-study results and caveats: Later analysis demonstrated an association between a missense DCLRE1C variant and TCR beta V- and J-gene trimming. Among the sequence variants, a highly shared cluster was likely an artifact of sequencing.

Material for sequencing was PBMCs. The chain recombines TRBV5-6 with TRBJ1-1; D not resolved. This receptor was identified in a boy aged 10-17 years in good health and CMV-seronegative. The DNA of the CDR3 is TGTGCCAGCAGCCCGGGAGTAGGGATGCCTGAAGCTTTCTTT. Protein sequence: CASSPGVGMPEAFF.